The subject of this entry is one T cell receptor beta chain. Its specificity is not known. The CDR3 is made up of 15 amino acids. The V and J ends lost 8 bases and 6 bases, in that order; junction bases with no gene match: 7. Looked up from germline, CDR1 is MNHEY and CDR2 is SVGAGI. The data stem from a study of T cell responses to AZD1222 COVID-19 vaccine. Findings and limits, study-wide: Spike-wide coverage was observed for vaccine-associated CD4 TCRs, with dominant responses at 160-218 and 743-854. Epitopes outside B.1.351 and B.1.1.7 mutated regions reportedly drew nearly half of spike TCRs.

Second-dose intervals of approximately 4 or approximately 12 weeks were pooled. Repertoires were generated with immunoSEQ multiplex PCR, while TCRdb's copy carries only in-frame clones and drops some. The table lists more than 150,000 clones, approximately 91% of them singletons, with approximately 3.7% in the top ten. The receptor was derived from an adult who received the AZD1222 COVID-19 vaccine. The sample here was peripheral blood, taken 28 days after the second AZD1222 dose. V is TRBV6-5 and J is TRBJ2-2; 12 positions agree with TRBD1. DNA of the CDR3: TGTGCCAGCTCCCCGGGACAGGGGGCTGCCGGGGAGCTGTTTTTT. This gives the protein CASSPGQGAAGELFF.